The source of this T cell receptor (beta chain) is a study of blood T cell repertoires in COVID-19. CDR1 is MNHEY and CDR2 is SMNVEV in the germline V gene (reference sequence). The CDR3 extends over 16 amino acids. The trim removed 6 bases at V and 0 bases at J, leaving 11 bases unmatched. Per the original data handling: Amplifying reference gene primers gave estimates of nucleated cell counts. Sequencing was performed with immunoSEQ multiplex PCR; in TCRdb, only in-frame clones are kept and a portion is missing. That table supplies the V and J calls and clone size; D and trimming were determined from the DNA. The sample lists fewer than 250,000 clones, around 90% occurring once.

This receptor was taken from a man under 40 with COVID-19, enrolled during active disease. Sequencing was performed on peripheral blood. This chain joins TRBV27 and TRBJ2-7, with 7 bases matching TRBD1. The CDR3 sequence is CASSQQGRYLSYEQYF. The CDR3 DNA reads TGTGCCAGCAGCCAACAGGGGCGGTACCTCTCCTACGAGCAGTACTTC.